Below, 17 T cell receptor beta chains from the same sample are listed, as sequenced in a study of blood T cells in healthy people across ages (dated by TCRdb to the mid-2010s). The library was made by 5' RACE. The reads were generated on an Illumina HiSeq 2500. A second PCR of about 6 to 11 cycles was run with a J-beta primer mix and a sample-barcoded 5' primer. TCRdb cleaned the public reads at Q25 with fastp, built clones with MiXCR and kept in-frame beta chains. Identical CDR3 protein sequences are pooled into one entry, listed with their most common genes and DNA. This sample comprises 1,500,000 or so distinct CDR3 sequences, around 40% of them detected only once. The ten largest clonotypes hold around 4% of the sample. Sequenced: blood. The receptors derive from a woman aged 18-30 years in good health.

The rearrangement uses TRBV11-2 and TRBJ1-1; D is unclear. The germline gives CDR1 SGHAT, CDR2 FQNNGV. This CDR3 is built from 13 residues. Trimming left V 4 bases short and J 0 bases short, with 6 bases between. CDR3 nucleotides: TGTGCCAGCAGCTACTTACTGAACACTGAAGCTTTCTTT. This codes for CASSYLLNTEAFF.

This clonotype has a handful of counts. The rearrangement joins TRBV29-1 to TRBJ2-5; TRBD1 matches at 7 bases. The CDR3 has 14 residues. Germline loops: CDR1 SQVTM, CDR2 ANQGSEA. Trimming at V came to 5 bases and at J to 1 base, leaving 7 bases not matched to a gene. CDR3 protein: CSVSRRDSQETQYF. The DNA of the CDR3 is TGCAGCGTTAGCCGCAGGGACAGCCAAGAGACCCAGTACTTC.

V gene TRBV5-1 combines with J gene TRBJ2-1, with unresolved D. TRBJ2-7 matches the DNA end more closely, so the J call is doubtful. CDR1 is SGHRS, CDR2 YFSETQ, per germline. The length of the CDR3 is 14 residues. CDR3 protein: CASATPDRYNEQYF. The CDR3 region has the DNA TGCGCCAGCGCCACGCCCGACCGCTACAATGAGCAGTACTTC.

This clonotype has a handful of counts. The V gene is TRBV20-1, the J gene TRBJ2-1; possibly TRBD1 or TRBD2 for D (5 bases each). The CDR3 sequence is 14 residues long. Germline V gene lookup returns CDR1 DFQATT and CDR2 SNEGSKA (reference sequence). Trimming took off 6 bases at V and 7 bases at J, with 19 bases between the two ends. The CDR3 protein is CSAAGDWGFNEQFF. The CDR3 DNA reads TGCAGTGCCGCAGGCGACTGGGGGTTTAATGAGCAGTTCTTC.

The sample holds a few counts of this clonotype. The chain has TRBV6-1 and TRBJ2-4, with D possibly being TRBD1 or TRBD2 (7 bases each). Germline V gives CDR1 MNHNS, CDR2 SASEGT. There are 15 residues in the CDR3. Trimming took off 5 bases at V and 13 bases at J, with 24 bases between the two ends. The CDR3 DNA follows: TGTGCCAGCAGTAGAGAACAGGGGAGGGCGTTTGAGCAGTACTTC. Its translation: CASSREQGRAFEQYF.

The V and J genes are TRBV10-3 and TRBJ2-1; D gene unclear. The CDR3 is made up of 13 amino acids. The V end was cut by 3 bases, the J end by 10 bases, with 13 bases between. Germline loops: CDR1 ENHRY, CDR2 SYGVKD. The CDR3 DNA follows: TGTGCCATCAGTGAAAATGTTGGTCGGGAGCAGTTCTTC. The encoded protein is CAISENVGREQFF.

This clonotype was recorded a few times. The V and J genes are TRBV4-1 and TRBJ1-5; 8 nucleotides line up with TRBD1. The length of the CDR3 is 16 residues. The trim removed 5 bases at V and 3 bases at J, leaving 9 bases unmatched. Per the germline V gene, CDR1 is MGHRA and CDR2 is YSYEKL. CDR3 residues: CASSYSGQGANQPQHF. In DNA, the CDR3 is TGCGCCAGCAGCTACTCCGGACAGGGAGCCAATCAGCCCCAGCATTTT.

V usage is TRBV9 and J usage is TRBJ2-1; 11 bases align to TRBD2. Germline V lookup: CDR1 SGDLS, CDR2 YYNGEE. J lost 9 bases, V lost 0 bases, and 2 bases had no gene match. The CDR3 runs to 14 residues. This chain's CDR3 is CASSVGTSGREQFF. The DNA of the CDR3 is TGTGCCAGCAGCGTAGGGACTAGCGGGCGTGAGCAGTTCTTC.

The chain combines TRBV7-9 with TRBJ2-2; 11 nucleotides match TRBD2. J gave up 3 bases and V 4 bases, and 4 bases lay outside the gene matches. The CDR3 loop spans 16 amino acids. Germline lookup yields CDR1 SEHNR and CDR2 FQNEAQ (reference sequence). CDR3 sequence: CASSSLAGGDTGELFF. The CDR3 DNA reads TGTGCCAGCAGCTCATTAGCGGGAGGGGACACCGGGGAGCTGTTTTTT.

The chain combines TRBV12-3 or TRBV12-4 with TRBJ2-5, with TRBD2 identical over 10 bases. The CDR3 is 14 amino acids. After removal of 7 bases from V and 7 bases from J, the junction contained 9 bases not matched to a gene. CDR3 sequence (DNA): TGTGCCAGCAAAATAGCGGGGGGACGTGGGACCCAGTACTTC. Translating gives CASKIAGGRGTQYF.

The gene calls are TRBV7-9 and TRBJ1-5; the match to TRBD1 covers 8 bases. The CDR3 consists of 16 residues. The V gene end was trimmed by 1 base and the J gene end by 2 bases; junction bases not matched to a gene: 4. CDR1 is SEHNR and CDR2 is FQNEAQ in the germline V gene (reference sequence). The CDR3 nucleotides are TGTGCCAGCAGCTTAGGCCAGGGGGCGCGCAATCAGCCCCAGCATTTT. This gives the protein CASSLGQGARNQPQHF.

This sequence joins TRBV5-1 and TRBJ2-1; D ambiguous. The CDR3 contains 14 residues. CDR1 and CDR2 from the germline V gene are SGHRS and YFSETQ. V was trimmed by 4 bases and J by 7 bases, leaving 15 bases between them. The CDR3 sequence is CASSVGSSGNEQFF. CDR3 DNA sequence: TGCGCCAGCAGCGTGGGTAGTTCTGGAAATGAGCAGTTCTTC. Full variable domain (outside the CDR3, taken from reference TRBV5-1 and TRBJ2-1): KAGVTQTPRYLIKTRGQQVTLSCSPISGHRSVSWYQQTPGQGLQFLFEYFSETQRNKGNFPGRFSGRQFSNSRSEMNVSTLELGDSALYLCASSVGSSGNEQFFGPGTRLTVL.

As to this clonotype: A read error may explain this, as a much larger clone is one base away. This chain connects TRBV11-2 to TRBJ2-3; the D is unclear. Germline V gene data show CDR1 as SGHAT and CDR2 as FQNNGV. The CDR3 is 17 amino acids. The CDR3 DNA reads TGTGTCAGCAGCTTGTCTCTACCGGGCTCGCAGACAGATACGCAGTATTTT. Its translation: CVSSLSLPGSQTDTQYF.

The V and J genes are TRBV2 and TRBJ2-5; the D gene could be TRBD1 or TRBD2 (5 bases each). There are 11 residues in the CDR3. The ends were cut back, 6 bases at V and 11 bases at J, with 13 bases in the middle. Germline V gene sequence: CDR1 SNHLY, CDR2 FYNNEI. The CDR3 nucleotides read TGTGCCAGCAGGATCGTCGGGGCGCAGTACTTC. It yields the protein CASRIVGAQYF.

This clonotype has just a few counts. The chain couples TRBV29-1 to TRBJ2-7, with 9 bases aligning to TRBD1. J was trimmed by 0 bases and V by 6 bases; bases with no gene match: 6. Per the germline V gene, CDR1 is SQVTM and CDR2 is ANQGSEA. This CDR3 is 14 amino acids long. The CDR3 protein is CSVGRDRASYEQYF. CDR3 nucleotide sequence: TGCAGCGTGGGGCGGGACAGGGCCTCCTACGAGCAGTACTTC.

This clonotype was found once. The chain joins TRBV7-2 to TRBJ2-7, with 7 bases that match TRBD1. CDR3 length: 14 amino acids. Trimming cost V 1 base and J 2 bases; bases outside gene matches: 2. CDR1 is SGHTA and CDR2 is FQGNSA in the germline V gene. As DNA, the CDR3 is TGTGCCAGCAGCTTAGACGGACAGGCCTACGAGCAGTACTTC. It codes for CASSLDGQAYEQYF.

The chain couples TRBV28 to TRBJ2-1, with TRBD2 matching 14 bases. The V and J ends lost 7 bases and 0 bases, in that order; junction bases with no gene match: 8. Germline V gene data show CDR1 as MDHEN and CDR2 as SYDVKM. The CDR3 is made up of 18 amino acids. CDR3 in DNA: TGTGCCAGCAATGGGGGGACTAGCGGGAGTAGCTCCTACAATGAGCAGTTCTTC. It translates to CASNGGTSGSSSYNEQFF.